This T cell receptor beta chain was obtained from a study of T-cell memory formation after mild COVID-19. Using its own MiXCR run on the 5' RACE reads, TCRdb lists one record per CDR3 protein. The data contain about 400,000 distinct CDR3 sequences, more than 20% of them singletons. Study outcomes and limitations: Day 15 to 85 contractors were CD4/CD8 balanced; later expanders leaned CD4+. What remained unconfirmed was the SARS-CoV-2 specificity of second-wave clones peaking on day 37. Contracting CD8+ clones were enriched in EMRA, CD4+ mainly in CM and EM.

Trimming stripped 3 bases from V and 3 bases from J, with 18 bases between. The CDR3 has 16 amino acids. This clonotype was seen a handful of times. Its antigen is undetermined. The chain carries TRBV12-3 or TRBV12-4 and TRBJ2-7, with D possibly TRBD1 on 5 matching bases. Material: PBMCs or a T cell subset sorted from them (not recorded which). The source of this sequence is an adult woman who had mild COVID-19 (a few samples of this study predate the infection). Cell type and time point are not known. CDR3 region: CASSFGGKDKIYEQYF. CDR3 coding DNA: TGTGCCAGCAGTTTTGGTGGGAAGGACAAAATCTACGAGCAGTACTTC.